This T cell receptor beta chain was retrieved from a study of blood T cell repertoires in COVID-19 (dated by TCRdb to the early 2020s). Regarding the complete study: The collaborator samples originated in the United States, Italy and Spain and spanned the acute and convalescent phases of COVID-19. The material from the prospective study consisted of cDNA or gDNA derived from T cells, B-cell-depleted T cells, or PBMCs. Deeply sampled blood TCRbeta repertoires from subjects exposed to, actively infected with, or recovered from COVID-19 were included in the dataset. A freely available public database, intended as a resource for researchers studying the immune response to SARS-CoV-2, is where the repertoires were released. Samples were obtained from the ongoing ImmuneRACE study (first 160 participants) and from 1,254 subjects provided by 6 global collaborators. Nearly every sample came with metadata listing a de-identified subject ID, COVID-19 status, age in years and sex. Where available, HLA class I and class II types were taken from metadata supplied by the sample provider and were not determined by assay-based typing. The paper's findings and limits, for the study overall: How much clinical and demographic metadata was included differed by source and by participant, and the metadata was provided uncurated.

The CDR3 contains 15 residues, cysteine and phenylalanine counted. The retained sequence is limited to the CDR3, 45 bases, with the frame set at the first base. V loses 0 bases at its end and J loses 4 bases; junction bases beyond the gene matches: 5. Reading the germline V gene gives CDR1 MNHEY and CDR2 SVGAGI. As for this clone: Its antigen has not been determined. Base-call qualities are not available, and no considerably larger clone is one nucleotide away.

Whole blood was collected in K2EDTA tubes by collaborating institutions according to the institutions' own protocols. For TCRbeta analysis, collaborators shipped samples in one of three forms: frozen whole blood, isolated PBMCs, or DNA extracted from either of those sample types. The immunoSEQ Assay, a bias-controlled multiplex PCR, was used to amplify TCRbeta CDR3 regions from genomic DNA. As for the authors' bioinformatics: The number of nucleated cells in each sample was estimated from the amplification of reference gene primers within the assay. To quantify the absolute abundance of each unique TCRbeta CDR3 rearrangement, sequence reads were collapsed and filtered. For each sample, productive Simpson clonality was calculated as the square root of Simpson's diversity index over productive rearrangements. Sourced from immuneACCESS, this table was stored by TCRdb with only in-frame sequences that have V and J called. A share of the clones is absent; for the studies checked, an unresolved V gene accounts for under half, and the remainder has no known explanation. The V and J calls and clone size come from that table; D and trimming were worked out from the DNA. The sample data list over 200,000 clones, and about 90% of these were observed just once. The top ten hold 1.5% to 2% of the sample.

The sequenced sample was peripheral blood. The receptor was isolated from a man aged 35-49 years with active or convalescent COVID-19. The chain is encoded by TRBV6-5 joined to TRBJ1-1; 7 bases in between match TRBD1. The sequence in DNA is TGTGCCAGCAGTTACTCGACAGGGAGGTCCACTGAAGCTTTCTTT. Its translation is CASSYSTGRSTEAFF.